Sequencing of this TCR beta chain was carried out in a study of cytomegalovirus exposure and HLA in healthy donors. Points from the study as a whole: There were several of the most significant clusters that appeared linked to common viral pathogens in a later analysis.

J was trimmed by 7 bases and V by 6 bases; bases with no gene match: 6. The CDR3 is 15 amino acids. Germline loops: CDR1 LGHNA, CDR2 YSLEER. As concerns this clone: Its antigen is not identified.

It was with 60 Vbeta and 13 Jbeta primers that the PCR ran. Sequenced by immunoSEQ multiplex PCR; TCRdb stores in-frame clones only, minus some. The table lists 300,000 or so clones, approximately 84% of them singletons. The receptor's source is a woman aged 40 to 55 in good health and CMV-seropositive. The material sequenced was PBMCs. This chain connects TRBV4-3 to TRBJ1-6; 10 bases map to TRBD1. CDR3 protein: CASSSDRGDNSPLHF. CDR3 sequence (DNA): TGCGCCAGCAGTTCGGACAGGGGGGACAATTCACCCCTCCACTTT.